This TCR beta chain was profiled in a study of blood T cell repertoires in COVID-19. Study-level information: Spain, Italy and the United States supplied samples that represented acute and convalescent COVID-19. PBMCs, B-cell-depleted T cells, or T cells were the source of the cDNA or gDNA that made up the material.

There are 14 residues in the CDR3. V lost 1 base and J lost 0, with 6 bases in between. Germline V gene sequence: CDR1 KGHSH, CDR2 LQKENI. Original data processing: Using reference gene primer amplification, nucleated cell counts were estimated. The protocol was immunoSEQ multiplex PCR, while the TCRdb copy is restricted to in-frame clones and leaves out a portion. That table is the source of V, J and clone size, and D and trimming were worked out from the DNA. This table holds 250,000 or so clones, about 88% found once. The V and J genes are TRBV18 and TRBJ1-1; D might be TRBD1 (5 bases). Source material: peripheral blood. The receptor was derived from a woman aged 40 to 55 who had recovered from COVID-19. This CDR3 is CASSPQGMNTEAFF. For the CDR3, the DNA is TGTGCCAGCTCACCACAGGGGATGAACACTGAAGCTTTCTTT.